Listed below are T cell receptor beta chains from one sample, sequenced in a study of shared clonotypes between healthy human individuals. TCRdb's table, derived via immunoSEQ multiplex PCR, lists solely in-frame clones and lacks some. The sample carries roughly 2.6 million clones, approximately 94% recorded once. Sequencing was performed on naive CD4+ T cells sorted from blood. All receptors derive from a young man in good health. CDR3s include the opening cysteine and the closing phenylalanine or tryptophan. D genes are given only for firm matches. Where a row states a size, it is once, few, many or the class of an expanded clone; other rows omit it.

NA	NA	TRBV19	TRBJ2-7	TGTGCCAGTAGTATAGAGGGCAGCTTCAGCTCCTACGAGCAGTACTTC	CASSIEGSFSSYEQYF
NA	NA	TRBV28	TRBJ1-6	TGTGCCAGCAGGTCTGGTTCTTGGAATTCACCCCTCCACTTT	CASRSGSWNSPLHF
TRBD1	NA	TRBV5-4	TRBJ2-3	TGTGCCAGCAGCTCCCGACAGGGGGCTACCACAGATACGCAGTATTTT	CASSSRQGATTDTQYF
NA	NA	TRBV5-1	TRBJ2-4	TGCGCCATGTCGGGACAAATAGCCAAAAACATTCAGTACTTC	CAMSGQIAKNIQYF
TRBD2	NA	TRBV5-6	TRBJ2-5	TGTGCCAGCAGCAGCGGGATTCAAGAGACCCAGTACTTC	CASSSGIQETQYF
NA	NA	TRBV11-2	TRBJ2-7	TGTGCCAGCAGCTTAGGCCTGGGGTCCTCCTACGAGCAGTACTTC	CASSLGLGSSYEQYF
NA	NA	TRBV28	TRBJ2-2	TGTGCCAGCAGTTTAGGGGGCGCCGGGGAGCTGTTTTTT	CASSLGGAGELFF
NA	NA	TRBV5-1	TRBJ2-3	TGCGCCAGCAGCTCCCTCGGCGGCCGCACAGATACGCAGTATTTT	CASSSLGGRTDTQYF
NA	once	TRBV10-2	TRBJ2-1	TGCGCCAGCAGTGACCGACGGGCTGGGGACAATGAGCAGTTCTTC	CASSDRRAGDNEQFF
NA	NA	TRBV6-1	TRBJ2-6	TGTGCCAGCAGGCGAGATTCTGGGGCCAACGTCCTGACTTTC	CASRRDSGANVLTF
NA	NA	TRBV7-2	TRBJ2-7	TGTGCCAGCAGCTTGACGGGGCTCTCCTACGAGCAGTACTTC	CASSLTGLSYEQYF
NA	NA	TRBV2	TRBJ2-2	TGTGCCACGCGCGAAGCGAACACCGGGGAGCTGTTTTTT	CATREANTGELFF
NA	once	TRBV7-3	TRBJ2-2	TGTGCCAGCAGCTTACGTCCGGTGAACACCGGGGAGCTGTTTTTT	CASSLRPVNTGELFF
NA	NA	TRBV2	TRBJ1-6	TGTGCCAGATCAGAGGGGGACGGTTCACCCCTCCACTTT	CARSEGDGSPLHF
NA	NA	TRBV5-1	TRBJ2-5	TGCGCCAGCAGCTTGATATACGGTGGGGAGACCCAGTACTTC	CASSLIYGGETQYF
TRBD1	NA	TRBV10-3	TRBJ1-2	TGTGCCATCAGTGATGACAGGGGGCGGGATGGCTACACCTTC	CAISDDRGRDGYTF
NA	NA	TRBV7-2	TRBJ1-5	TGTGCCAGCAGCTTACGGGTGGCGATGCCCCAGCATTTT	CASSLRVAMPQHF
TRBD1	once	TRBV7-2	TRBJ1-2	TGTGCCAGCAGCTTAGGACCCTCGAAGGGGCAGGGGGCGCTCGGCTACACCTTC	CASSLGPSKGQGALGYTF
NA	NA	TRBV29-1	TRBJ1-1	TGCAGCGTTGAGCGTCCGGTTTTGACTGAAGCTTTCTTT	CSVERPVLTEAFF
TRBD1	NA	TRBV11-2	TRBJ2-6	TGTGCCAGCAGCTTAGTTGGCAGGGGGCTAGCTGGGGCCAACGTCCTGACTTTC	CASSLVGRGLAGANVLTF
TRBD2	NA	TRBV7-2	TRBJ2-1	TGTGCCAGCAGCCACCCCACTAGCGCGATACACAATGAGCAGTTCTTC	CASSHPTSAIHNEQFF